A single sample gave rise to the 23 T cell receptor beta chains below, sequenced in a study of Ad26.COV2.S vaccination and SARS-CoV-2 variants. The table came from immunoSEQ multiplex PCR; TCRdb's copy has only in-frame clones and leaves some out. The table shows roughly 500,000 clones, with roughly 87% occurring only once. Indicated treatment: some 20 received Ad26.COV2.S at low or high dose, single or two shots; 5 received placebo; per-sample allocation not given. Sampling happened 63 days after the first vaccine or placebo injection. The material sequenced was peripheral blood, taken in a trial of Ad26.COV2.S vaccine versus placebo. These receptors all stem from a person aged 18-65 years who received the Ad26.COV2.S COVID-19 vaccine or a placebo.

The chain uses TRBV28 and TRBJ1-1; D not certain. This CDR3 has 12 amino acids. Trimming left V 7 bases short and J 1 base short, with 7 bases between. The germline V gene encodes CDR1 MDHEN and CDR2 SYDVKM. Here the CDR3 DNA reads TGTGCCAGCATAGGCGAGAACACTGAAGCTTTCTTT. Its translation is CASIGENTEAFF.

This chain uses TRBV28 with TRBJ1-1; TRBD1 matches at 8 bases. V lost 5 bases, J lost 2 bases, and 7 bases stayed unmatched. From germline, CDR1 is MDHEN and CDR2 SYDVKM. This CDR3 is 15 amino acids long. The CDR3 spells CASSNPGQENTEAFF. The CDR3 DNA is TGTGCCAGCAGTAACCCGGGACAGGAAAACACTGAAGCTTTCTTT.

The V and J genes are TRBV19 and TRBJ2-3; 11 nucleotides agree with TRBD1. The germline gives CDR1 LNHDA, CDR2 SQIVND (reference sequence). V was pared by 5 bases and J by 4 bases, with 11 bases of the junction left unmatched. CDR3 length: 17 residues. The CDR3 is CASSARTGGAGADTQYF. The CDR3 coding sequence is TGTGCCAGTAGTGCAAGGACAGGGGGCGCAGGAGCAGATACGCAGTATTTT.

This clone has more than one count but fewer than ten. The J gene is TRBJ2-7, the V gene TRBV11-2; TRBD2 agrees at 11 bases. This CDR3 has 15 residues. The germline CDR1 and CDR2 sequences are SGHAT and FQNNGV. V lost 5 bases and J lost 6; bases outside the gene matches: 9. In DNA form, the CDR3 reads TGTGCCAGCAGCGAAGAGGGGCTAGCGGGAGGCGAGCAGTACTTC. Translation gives CASSEEGLAGGEQYF.

The chain recombines TRBV14 with TRBJ2-1; the D gene is possibly TRBD2 (5 bases). This CDR3 comprises 12 residues. Trimming took off 4 bases at V and 12 bases at J, with 13 bases between the two ends. Germline V gene lookup returns CDR1 SGHDN and CDR2 FVKESK. CDR3 region: CASSLSGVRQFF. CDR3 DNA sequence: TGTGCCAGCAGCCTATCCGGGGTACGGCAGTTCTTC.

The chain is built from TRBV7-2 and TRBJ2-2; TRBD1 might be the D (5 bases). Germline lookup yields CDR1 SGHTA and CDR2 FQGNSA. V shed 1 base and J shed 7 bases, with 10 bases lying between them. The CDR3 is made up of 14 amino acids. CDR3 protein: CASSLGQLNGELFF. The CDR3, as DNA: TGTGCCAGCAGCTTAGGACAGCTTAACGGGGAGCTGTTTTTT.

This sequence joins TRBV20-1 and TRBJ2-1, with 10 bases aligning to TRBD2. The CDR3 contains 16 residues. The V and J ends lost 6 bases and 7 bases, in that order; junction bases with no gene match: 15. CDR1 is DFQATT, CDR2 SNEGSKA, per germline (reference sequence). The CDR3 DNA reads as TGCAGTGCCAGTGACCCTTCTAGCGGGAGTCTGAATGAGCAGTTCTTC. Amino acid sequence: CSASDPSSGSLNEQFF.

The chain recombines TRBV7-2 with TRBJ1-1, with 10 bases lining up with TRBD1. From germline, CDR1 is SGHTA and CDR2 FQGNSA. The length of the CDR3 is 17 residues. Trimming took 3 bases from V and 5 from J; bases not matched to a gene: 12. The CDR3 reads CASSLLGTGVRGTEAFF. DNA of the CDR3: TGTGCCAGCAGCTTGTTAGGGACAGGGGTTAGAGGAACTGAAGCTTTCTTT.

V is TRBV6-9 and J is TRBJ2-1; possible D gene TRBD2, 6 bases. Germline V gene lookup returns CDR1 MNHGY and CDR2 SVAAGI. V lost 4 bases and J 4 bases, leaving 14 bases between the germline ends. This CDR3 is built from 15 residues. CDR3 coding DNA: TGTGCCAGCAGTTCCGGGACTGGGGTTTACAATGAGCAGTTCTTC. This sequence encodes CASSSGTGVYNEQFF.

This clone is a singleton in its sample. This sequence joins TRBV24-1 and TRBJ2-1; TRBD1 agrees at 12 bases. Germline lookup yields CDR1 KGHDR and CDR2 SFDVKD. V dropped 3 bases and J dropped 0; count of bases not matched to a gene: 11. This CDR3 comprises 20 residues. CDR3 sequence: CATSDPSGTGGPLSYNEQFF. In nucleotides, the CDR3 is TGTGCCACCAGTGATCCATCCGGGACAGGGGGCCCACTCTCCTACAATGAGCAGTTCTTC.

The chain is built from TRBV19 and TRBJ2-3; D may be TRBD2 (5 bases). The V gene's germline CDR1 is LNHDA and CDR2 SQIVND (reference sequence). Trimming stripped 3 bases from V and 4 bases from J, with 17 bases between. The CDR3 has 16 amino acids. The CDR3 is CASSIGERIGSDTQYF. As DNA, the CDR3 is TGTGCCAGTAGTATTGGGGAGCGTATCGGGTCAGATACGCAGTATTTT.

The V call is TRBV27, the J call TRBJ1-1, with D hard to call. From germline, CDR1 is MNHEY and CDR2 SMNVEV (reference sequence). This CDR3 is built from 11 residues. The V end was cut by 8 bases, the J end by 6 bases, with 10 bases between. The CDR3 here is CASSTGPEAFF. Written as DNA, the CDR3 is TGTGCCAGCTCGACTGGCCCTGAAGCTTTCTTT.

This clone was detected only once. The V and J genes are TRBV27 and TRBJ1-5, with 11 bases fitting TRBD1. Germline V gives CDR1 MNHEY, CDR2 SMNVEV (reference sequence). This CDR3 is built from 15 residues. Trimming took 4 bases from V and 7 from J; bases not matched to a gene: 6. Here the CDR3 reads CASSSPGQGEQPQHF. As DNA, the CDR3 is TGTGCCAGCAGTTCCCCGGGACAGGGGGAGCAGCCCCAGCATTTT.

V gene TRBV7-2 combines with J gene TRBJ2-3; TRBD1 matches at 7 bases. The CDR3 is 14 residues long. After removal of 5 bases from V and 0 bases from J, the junction contained 2 bases not matched to a gene. Germline V gene data show CDR1 as SGHTA and CDR2 as FQGNSA. The CDR3 sequence is CASSQTGSTDTQYF. The CDR3 nucleotides read TGTGCCAGCAGCCAGACAGGGAGCACAGATACGCAGTATTTT.

This sequence joins TRBV5-6 and TRBJ1-2, with D uncertain. Trimming left V 1 base short and J 4 bases short, with 5 bases between. From germline, CDR1 is SGHDT and CDR2 YYEEEE. CDR3 size: 12 residues. Written as DNA, the CDR3 is TGTGCCAGCAGCTTGCCCCGCTATGGCTACACCTTC. This translates into CASSLPRYGYTF.

The genes are TRBV29-1 and TRBJ2-7; D call uncertain. Germline assignment: CDR1 SQVTM and CDR2 ANQGSEA. Deletions cut 3 bases from V and 4 bases from J, with 7 bases between. The CDR3 spans 11 residues. CDR3 in amino acids: CSVEGYYEQYF. CDR3 bases: TGCAGCGTTGAGGGGTATTACGAGCAGTACTTC.

The chain employs TRBV19 and TRBJ2-5; D remains unclear. V dropped 1 base and J dropped 5 bases, with 11 bases sitting between them. Germline V gives CDR1 LNHDA, CDR2 SQIVND (reference sequence). CDR3 length equals 14 residues. As DNA, the CDR3 is TGTGCCAGTAGTATAGGGCTAGGACGCGAGACCCAGTACTTC. Encoded protein: CASSIGLGRETQYF. Full variable domain (missing parts from reference TRBV19 and TRBJ2-5): DGGITQSPKYLFRKEGQNVTLSCEQNLNHDAMYWYRQDPGQGLRLIYYSQIVNDFQKGDIAEGYSVSREKKESFPLTVTSAQKNPTAFYLCASSIGLGRETQYFGPGTRLLVL.

This clone was seen a few times. The rearrangement uses TRBV19 and TRBJ1-2; D gene ambiguous. The V gene's germline CDR1 is LNHDA and CDR2 SQIVND (reference sequence). The CDR3 extends over 15 amino acids. With 3 bases removed from V and 2 bases from J, the gap between germline ends came to 13 bases. As DNA, the CDR3 is TGTGCCAGTAGTATTAGGCAGGCTGGGAACTATGGCTACACCTTC. Translated, it gives CASSIRQAGNYGYTF. The whole variable domain, remainder taken from reference TRBV19 and TRBJ1-2, is DGGITQSPKYLFRKEGQNVTLSCEQNLNHDAMYWYRQDPGQGLRLIYYSQIVNDFQKGDIAEGYSVSREKKESFPLTVTSAQKNPTAFYLCASSIRQAGNYGYTFGSGTRLTVV.

The chain combines TRBV19 with TRBJ1-1; D may be TRBD1 (6 bases). The CDR3 is made up of 14 amino acids. Germline CDR1 and CDR2: LNHDA and SQIVND (reference sequence). Between the trimmed V and J ends, which lost 2 bases and 2 bases, there was a span of 9 bases. CDR3 protein: CASSIRGLNTEAFF. In DNA, the CDR3 is TGTGCCAGTAGTATACGGGGGCTAAACACTGAAGCTTTCTTT.

J is TRBJ2-1 and V is TRBV9; D unresolved. Trimming shortened V by 2 bases and J by 2 bases, and 5 bases separated the two germline ends. CDR1 and CDR2 (germline): SGDLS, YYNGEE. The CDR3 runs 13 residues. The CDR3 DNA is TGTGCCAGCAGCGTTTTTCCCTACAATGAGCAGTTCTTC. As protein: CASSVFPYNEQFF.

This clone is a singleton in its sample. The V call is TRBV4-3, the J call TRBJ2-2; D is undetermined. Per germline, CDR1 LGHNA and CDR2 YSLEER. The V end lost 4 bases, the J end lost 5 bases, and 14 bases lay between the germline ends. This CDR3 is built from 15 residues. In DNA, the CDR3 is TGCGCCAGCAGCCCTCCCGACGTGGGAACCGGGGAGCTGTTTTTT. It yields the protein CASSPPDVGTGELFF.

The rearrangement uses TRBV7-2 and TRBJ1-1, with D possibly being TRBD1 (5 bases). Trimming removed 5 bases from V and 1 base from J, with 14 bases in between. This CDR3 has 15 residues. The germline gives CDR1 SGHTA, CDR2 FQGNSA. The CDR3 DNA reads TGTGCCAGCAGCGGGGGGATACGGAGGAACACTGAAGCTTTCTTT. Translating it yields CASSGGIRRNTEAFF.

The V call is TRBV4-3, the J call TRBJ2-2; no firm D call. The CDR3 is 14 amino acids. Germline V gene lookup returns CDR1 LGHNA and CDR2 YSLEER. V lost 3 bases and J lost 5, with 10 bases in between. The CDR3 spells CASSQWTWTGELFF. CDR3 in DNA: TGCGCCAGCAGCCAGTGGACGTGGACCGGGGAGCTGTTTTTT.